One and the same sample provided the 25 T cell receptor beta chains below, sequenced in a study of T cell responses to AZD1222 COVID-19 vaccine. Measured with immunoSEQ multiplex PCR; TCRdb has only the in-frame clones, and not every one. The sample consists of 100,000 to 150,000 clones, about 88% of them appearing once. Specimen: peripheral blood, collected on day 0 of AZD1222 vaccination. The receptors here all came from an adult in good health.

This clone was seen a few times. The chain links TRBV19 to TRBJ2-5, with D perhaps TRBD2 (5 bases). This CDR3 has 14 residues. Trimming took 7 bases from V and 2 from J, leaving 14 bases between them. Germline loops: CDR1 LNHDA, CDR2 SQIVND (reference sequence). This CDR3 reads CASTTPGRQETQYF. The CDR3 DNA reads TGTGCCAGTACCACTCCGGGAAGACAAGAGACCCAGTACTTC.

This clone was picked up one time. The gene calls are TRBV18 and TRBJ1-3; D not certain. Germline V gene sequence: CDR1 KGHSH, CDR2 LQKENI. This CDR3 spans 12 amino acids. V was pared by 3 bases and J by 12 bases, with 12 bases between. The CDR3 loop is CASSPQVTDIYF. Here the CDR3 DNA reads TGTGCCAGCTCACCCCAGGTCACCGACATATATTTT. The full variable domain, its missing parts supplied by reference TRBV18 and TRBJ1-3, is NAGVMQNPRHLVRRRGQEARLRCSPMKGHSHVYWYRQLPEEGLKFMVYLQKENIIDESGMPKERFSAEFPKEGPSILRIQQVVRGDSAAYFCASSPQVTDIYFGEGSWLTVV.

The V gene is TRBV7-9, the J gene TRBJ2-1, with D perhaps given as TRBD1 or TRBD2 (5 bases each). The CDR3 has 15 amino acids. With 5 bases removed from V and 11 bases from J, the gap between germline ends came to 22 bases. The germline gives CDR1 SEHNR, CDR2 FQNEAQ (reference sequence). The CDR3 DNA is TGTGCCAGCAGCACCGGGACCCCCGAGAGAGAGAAGCAGTTCTTC. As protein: CASSTGTPEREKQFF.

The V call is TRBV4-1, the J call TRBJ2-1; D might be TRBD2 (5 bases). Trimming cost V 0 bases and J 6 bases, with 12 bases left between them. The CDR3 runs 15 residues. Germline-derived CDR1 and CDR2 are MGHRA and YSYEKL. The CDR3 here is CASSQDLGGGNEQFF. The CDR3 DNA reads TGCGCCAGCAGCCAAGATCTTGGCGGAGGCAATGAGCAGTTCTTC.

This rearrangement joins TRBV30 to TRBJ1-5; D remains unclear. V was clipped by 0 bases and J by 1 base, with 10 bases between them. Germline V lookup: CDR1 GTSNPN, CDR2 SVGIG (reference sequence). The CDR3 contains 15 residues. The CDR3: CAWSVRGLSNQPQHF. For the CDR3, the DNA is TGTGCCTGGAGTGTACGAGGACTGAGCAATCAGCCCCAGCATTTT.

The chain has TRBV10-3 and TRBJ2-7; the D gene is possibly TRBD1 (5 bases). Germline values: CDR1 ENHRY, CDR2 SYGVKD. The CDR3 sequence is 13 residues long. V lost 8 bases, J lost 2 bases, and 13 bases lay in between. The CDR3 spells CAIRKGETYEQYF. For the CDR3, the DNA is TGTGCCATCCGGAAAGGGGAAACCTACGAGCAGTACTTC.

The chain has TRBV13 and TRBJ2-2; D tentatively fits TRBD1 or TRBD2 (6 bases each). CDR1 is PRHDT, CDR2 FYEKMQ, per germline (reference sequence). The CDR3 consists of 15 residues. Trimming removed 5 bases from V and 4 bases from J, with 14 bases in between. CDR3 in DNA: TGTGCCAGCAGCCCAAGGGGGGAAACCACCGGGGAGCTGTTTTTT. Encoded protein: CASSPRGETTGELFF. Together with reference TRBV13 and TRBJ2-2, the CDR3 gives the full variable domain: AAGVIQSPRHLIKEKRETATLKCYPIPRHDTVYWYQQGPGQDPQFLISFYEKMQSDKGSIPDRFSAQQFSDYHSELNMSSLELGDSALYFCASSPRGETTGELFFGEGSRLTVL.

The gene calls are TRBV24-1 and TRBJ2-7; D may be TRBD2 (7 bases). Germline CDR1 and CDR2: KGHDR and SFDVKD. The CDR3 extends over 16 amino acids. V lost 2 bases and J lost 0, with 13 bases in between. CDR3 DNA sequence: TGTGCCACCAGTGATTATGGCGGGGGCAGCTCCTACGAGCAGTACTTC. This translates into CATSDYGGGSSYEQYF.

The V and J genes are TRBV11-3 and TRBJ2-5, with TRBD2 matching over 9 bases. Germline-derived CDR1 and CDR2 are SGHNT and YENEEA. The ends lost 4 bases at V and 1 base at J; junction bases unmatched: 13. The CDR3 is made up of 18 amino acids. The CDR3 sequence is CASSSPGTSLSLQETQYF. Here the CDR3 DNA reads TGTGCCAGCAGCTCCCCCGGGACTAGCCTTTCTCTCCAAGAGACCCAGTACTTC.

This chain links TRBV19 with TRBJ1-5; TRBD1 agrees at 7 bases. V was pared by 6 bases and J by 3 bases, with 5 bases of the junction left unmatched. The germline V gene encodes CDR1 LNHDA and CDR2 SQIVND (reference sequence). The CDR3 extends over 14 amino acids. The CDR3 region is CASRLDRVNQPQHF. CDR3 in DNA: TGTGCCAGTAGACTTGACAGGGTCAATCAGCCCCAGCATTTT.

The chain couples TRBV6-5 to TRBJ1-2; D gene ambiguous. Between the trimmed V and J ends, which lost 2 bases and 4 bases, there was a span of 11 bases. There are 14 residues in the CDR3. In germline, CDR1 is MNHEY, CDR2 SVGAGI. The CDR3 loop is CASSYTTQGYGYTF. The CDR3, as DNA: TGTGCCAGCAGTTACACCACTCAAGGCTATGGCTACACCTTC.

The CDR3 is CASSFTGTSGSEQFF. The CDR3 nucleotides read TGTGCCAGCAGCTTTACCGGGACTAGCGGATCTGAGCAGTTCTTC. The chain couples TRBV7-9 to TRBJ2-1; 11 bases are shared with TRBD2. CDR3 size: 15 residues. V gave up 3 bases and J gave up 9 bases; unmatched junction bases: 7. CDR1 and CDR2 (germline): SEHNR, FQNEAQ (reference sequence).

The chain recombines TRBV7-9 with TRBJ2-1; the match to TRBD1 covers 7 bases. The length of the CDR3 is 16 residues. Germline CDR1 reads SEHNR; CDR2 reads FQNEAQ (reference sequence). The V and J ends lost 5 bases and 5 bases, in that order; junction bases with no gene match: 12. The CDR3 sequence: CASSRLTGNEHNEQFF. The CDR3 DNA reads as TGTGCCAGCAGCCGATTGACAGGGAATGAACACAATGAGCAGTTCTTC.

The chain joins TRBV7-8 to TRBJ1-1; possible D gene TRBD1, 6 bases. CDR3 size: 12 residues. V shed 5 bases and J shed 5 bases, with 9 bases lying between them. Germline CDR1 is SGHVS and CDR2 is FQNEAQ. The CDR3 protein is CASSRGGTEAFF. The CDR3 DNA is TGTGCCAGCAGCAGAGGGGGAACTGAAGCTTTCTTT.

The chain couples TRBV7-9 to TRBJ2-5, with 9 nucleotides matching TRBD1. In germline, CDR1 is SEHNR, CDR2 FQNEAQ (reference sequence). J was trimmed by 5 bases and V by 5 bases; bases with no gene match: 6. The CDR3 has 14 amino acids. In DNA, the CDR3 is TGTGCCAGCAGCCCTACAGGGGGCACTGAGACCCAGTACTTC. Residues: CASSPTGGTETQYF.

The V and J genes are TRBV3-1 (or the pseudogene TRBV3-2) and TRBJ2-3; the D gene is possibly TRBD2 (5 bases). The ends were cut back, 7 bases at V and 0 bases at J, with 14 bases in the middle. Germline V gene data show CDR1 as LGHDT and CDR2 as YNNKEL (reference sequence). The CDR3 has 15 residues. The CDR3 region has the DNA TGTGCCAGCATCAAGAGCGGCACTAGCACAGATACGCAGTATTTT. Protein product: CASIKSGTSTDTQYF.

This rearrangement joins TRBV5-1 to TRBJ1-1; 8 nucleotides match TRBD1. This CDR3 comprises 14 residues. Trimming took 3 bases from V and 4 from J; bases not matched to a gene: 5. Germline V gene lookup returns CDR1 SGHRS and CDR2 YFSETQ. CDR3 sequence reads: CASSSQGAPTEAFF. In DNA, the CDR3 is TGCGCCAGCAGCTCGCAGGGGGCGCCCACTGAAGCTTTCTTT.

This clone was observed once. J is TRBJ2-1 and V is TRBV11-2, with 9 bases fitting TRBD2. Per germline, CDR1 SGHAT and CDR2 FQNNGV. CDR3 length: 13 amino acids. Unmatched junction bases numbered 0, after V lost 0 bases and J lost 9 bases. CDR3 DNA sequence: TGTGCCAGCAGCTTAGAAGCGGGGGGTGAGCAGTTCTTC. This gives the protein CASSLEAGGEQFF.

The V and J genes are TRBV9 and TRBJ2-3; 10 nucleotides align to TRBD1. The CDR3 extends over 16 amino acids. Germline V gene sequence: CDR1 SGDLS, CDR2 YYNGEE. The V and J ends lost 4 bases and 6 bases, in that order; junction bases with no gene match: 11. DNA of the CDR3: TGTGCCAGCAGCCCCCTCGCGGGACAGGGGTTGGATACGCAGTATTTT. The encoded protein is CASSPLAGQGLDTQYF.

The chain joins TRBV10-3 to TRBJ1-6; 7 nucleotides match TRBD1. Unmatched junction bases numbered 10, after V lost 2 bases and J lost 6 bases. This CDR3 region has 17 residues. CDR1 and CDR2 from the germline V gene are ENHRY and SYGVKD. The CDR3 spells CAISEVTGLGTNSPLHF. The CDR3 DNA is TGTGCCATCAGTGAGGTGACAGGGCTTGGGACTAATTCACCCCTCCACTTT.

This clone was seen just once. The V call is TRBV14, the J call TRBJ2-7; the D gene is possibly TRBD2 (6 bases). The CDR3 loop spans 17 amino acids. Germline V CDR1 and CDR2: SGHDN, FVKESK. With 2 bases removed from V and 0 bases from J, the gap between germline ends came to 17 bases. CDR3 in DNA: TGTGCCAGCAGCCAAAAGGTAGGCGGGGTCAGCTCCTACGAGCAGTACTTC. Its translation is CASSQKVGGVSSYEQYF. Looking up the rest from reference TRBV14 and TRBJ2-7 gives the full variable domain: EAGVTQFPSHSVIEKGQTVTLRCDPISGHDNLYWYRRVMGKEIKFLLHFVKESKQDESGMPNNRFLAERTGGTYSTLKVQPAELEDSGVYFCASSQKVGGVSSYEQYFGPGTRLTVT.

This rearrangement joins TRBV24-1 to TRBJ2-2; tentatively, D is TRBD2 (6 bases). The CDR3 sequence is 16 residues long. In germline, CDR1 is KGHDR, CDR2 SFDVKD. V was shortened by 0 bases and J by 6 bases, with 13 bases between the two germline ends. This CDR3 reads CATSDLQRGLAGELFF. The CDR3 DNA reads TGTGCCACCAGTGATTTGCAAAGGGGACTGGCCGGGGAGCTGTTTTTT.

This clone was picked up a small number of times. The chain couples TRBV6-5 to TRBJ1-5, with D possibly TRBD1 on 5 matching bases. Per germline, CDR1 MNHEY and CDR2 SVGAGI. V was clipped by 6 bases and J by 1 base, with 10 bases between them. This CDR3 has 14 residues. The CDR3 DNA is TGTGCCAGCAGCGTCGACAGAAGCAATCAGCCCCAGCATTTT. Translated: CASSVDRSNQPQHF.

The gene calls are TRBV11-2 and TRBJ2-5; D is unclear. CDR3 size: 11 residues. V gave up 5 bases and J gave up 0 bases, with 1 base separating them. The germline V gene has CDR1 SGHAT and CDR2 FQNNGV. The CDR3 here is CASSDQETQYF. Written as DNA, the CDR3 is TGTGCCAGCAGCGACCAAGAGACCCAGTACTTC.

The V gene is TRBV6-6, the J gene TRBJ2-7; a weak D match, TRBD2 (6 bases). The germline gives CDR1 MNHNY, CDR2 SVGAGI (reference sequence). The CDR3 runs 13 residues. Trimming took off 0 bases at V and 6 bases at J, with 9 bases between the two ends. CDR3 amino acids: CASSYSLASEQYF. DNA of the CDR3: TGTGCCAGCAGTTACTCACTAGCATCCGAGCAGTACTTC.